Below, 30 T cell receptor beta chains from the same sample are listed, as sequenced in a study of CDR3 diversity in severe acne. One entry per CDR3 protein results from TCRdb running MiXCR on the PCR reads. The sample holds over 70,000 distinct CDR3 sequences, under 65% seen once. Sample: blood. The receptors shown here come from a male donor in good health, without acne.

The V and J genes are TRBV20-1 and TRBJ1-4; D gene uncertain. CDR1 and CDR2 from the germline V gene are DFQATT and SNEGSKA (reference sequence). CDR3 length: 15 amino acids. Trimming stripped 1 base from V and 5 bases from J, with 14 bases between. The CDR3 DNA is TGCAGTGCTAGAGTGGGGAGCTCCTACAATGAAAAACTGTTTTTT. This translates into CSARVGSSYNEKLFF.

The chain couples TRBV29-1 to TRBJ2-7; a weak D match, TRBD2 (6 bases). The germline V and J ends were trimmed by 1 base and 7 bases, with 11 bases remaining between them. Germline CDR1 reads SQVTM; CDR2 reads ANQGSEA. The CDR3 is 12 amino acids. CDR3 region: CSVEGGAGEQYF. CDR3 in DNA: TGCAGCGTTGAAGGGGGCGCGGGAGAGCAGTACTTC.

The CDR3 DNA follows: TGTGCCAGCAGCTCCCTAGCATCTACGCCAGATACGCAGTATTTT. It translates to CASSSLASTPDTQYF. This sequence joins TRBV7-3 and TRBJ2-3; possible D gene TRBD2, 5 bases. The ends were cut back, 4 bases at V and 4 bases at J, with 15 bases in the middle. Germline CDR1 and CDR2: SGHTA and FQGTGA. This CDR3 is built from 15 residues.

The chain is built from TRBV27 and TRBJ1-1; D gene uncertain. This CDR3 is 14 amino acids long. Between the trimmed V and J ends, which lost 3 bases and 10 bases, there was a span of 18 bases. Germline V lookup: CDR1 MNHEY, CDR2 SMNVEV (reference sequence). Here the CDR3 DNA reads TGTGCCAGCAGTTTTTCCAACAGTCCGGGTCGAGCTTTCTTT. It encodes CASSFSNSPGRAFF.

The J gene is TRBJ1-5, the V gene TRBV25-1; the match to TRBD1 covers 8 bases. The V gene's germline CDR1 is MGHDK and CDR2 SYGVNS. The trim removed 8 bases at V and 4 bases at J, leaving 10 bases unmatched. The CDR3 contains 15 residues. CDR3 sequence: CASSPGQGDNQPQHF. In DNA form, the CDR3 reads TGTGCCAGCTCCCCTGGACAGGGTGATAATCAGCCCCAGCATTTT.

The J gene is TRBJ2-5, the V gene TRBV15; 7 bases match TRBD1. The CDR3 sequence is 17 residues long. The ends lost 3 bases at V and 4 bases at J; junction bases unmatched: 14. Germline CDR1 LNHNV, CDR2 YYDKDF (reference sequence). DNA for the CDR3: TGTGCCACCAGCAGCCCCTACAGGGGAGTATTAAGAGAGACCCAGTACTTC. It yields the protein CATSSPYRGVLRETQYF.

This chain uses TRBV9 with TRBJ1-5; D is ambiguous. This CDR3 contains 14 residues. V was shortened by 5 bases and J by 7 bases, with 16 bases between the two germline ends. From germline, CDR1 is SGDLS and CDR2 YYNGEE. In DNA, the CDR3 is TGTGCCAGCAGGGGTCGGGGTTTACTACAGCCCCAGCATTTT. Amino acid sequence: CASRGRGLLQPQHF.

This sequence joins TRBV7-3 and TRBJ2-5, with a tentative D call TRBD2 (5 bases). With 2 bases removed from V and 0 bases from J, the gap between germline ends came to 13 bases. The CDR3 runs 16 residues. Looked up from germline, CDR1 is SGHTA and CDR2 is FQGTGA. DNA of the CDR3: TGTGCCAGCAGCTTAGGGAGTGTGGGAAACCAAGAGACCCAGTACTTC. Its protein is CASSLGSVGNQETQYF.

A word on this clonotype: It is likely a read error, because the conserved phenylalanine at the end of the CDR3 is missing. No DNA is shown, since the ends of the CDR3 on it are uncertain; the CDR3 is the one TCRdb lists. V gene TRBV20-1 combines with J gene TRBJ1-5; the D segment call TRBD1 is taken from the table without a DNA check. Germline V gene data show CDR1 as DFQATT and CDR2 as SNEGSKA (reference sequence). Both ends counted, the CDR3 spans 8 residues. This chain's CDR3 is CSASRLDR.

The CDR3 is CASSSTSGEETQYF. The CDR3, as DNA: TGTGCCAGCTCATCGACTAGCGGGGAGGAGACCCAGTACTTC. The V and J genes are TRBV18 and TRBJ2-5, with TRBD2 matching 11 bases. The V segment lost 5 bases and the J segment 5 bases; nucleotides outside the gene matches: 4. This CDR3 spans 14 amino acids. CDR1 and CDR2 (germline): KGHSH, LQKENI.

The V gene is TRBV6-6, the J gene TRBJ2-5; TRBD1 matches 7 bases. CDR1 and CDR2 (germline): MNHNY, SVGAGI (reference sequence). The CDR3 totals 12 residues. Here the CDR3 DNA reads TGTGTGACTGCCACAGGGGAAGAGACCCAGTACTTC. Translated: CVTATGEETQYF.

The genes are TRBV7-9 and TRBJ2-1, with a possible D match to TRBD2 (6 bases). Germline V gene sequence: CDR1 SEHNR, CDR2 FQNEAQ (reference sequence). The CDR3 has 14 residues. The germline V and J ends were trimmed by 1 base and 9 bases, with 13 bases remaining between them. In DNA, the CDR3 is TGTGCCAGCAGCTTAGGGGGGGTGAACACTGAGCAGTTCTTC. Translating it yields CASSLGGVNTEQFF.

The sample holds a few counts of this clonotype. The J gene is TRBJ1-5, the V gene TRBV10-1; TRBD1 agrees at 10 bases. Looked up from germline, CDR1 is WNHNN and CDR2 is SYGVQD (reference sequence). The CDR3 is 17 amino acids. J lost 1 base, V lost 5 bases, and 8 bases had no gene match. The CDR3 loop reads CASSRDRGGRSNQPQHF. In DNA, the CDR3 is TGCGCCAGCAGTCGGGACAGGGGAGGTAGGAGCAATCAGCCCCAGCATTTT.

As regards this clonotype: One end of the junction fails to match germline, which may point to a read error. The CDR3 loop reads CASSEDSGSGGELFF. The CDR3 nucleotides read TGTGCCAGCAGTGAGGATAGCGGGAGTGGTGGGGAGCTGTTTTTT. This rearrangement joins TRBV10-3 to TRBJ2-2, with 9 bases matching TRBD2. This CDR3 is 15 amino acids long. Germline CDR1 ENHRY, CDR2 SYGVKD.

In the case of this clonotype: At one end, the junction sequence differs from germline, possibly due to a read error. This chain joins TRBV5-5 and TRBJ2-2; D may correspond to TRBD1 or TRBD2 (5 bases each). Germline V gene sequence: CDR1 SGHKS, CDR2 YYEKEE (reference sequence). There are 14 residues in the CDR3. DNA of the CDR3: TGCGCCAGCAGCTTAAGCTCCCTTGAAGGGGAGCTGGTTTTT. This encodes CASSLSSLEGELVF. Looking up the rest from reference TRBV5-5 and TRBJ2-2 gives the full variable domain: DAGVTQSPTHLIKTRGQQVTLRCSPISGHKSVSWYQQVLGQGPQFIFQYYEKEERGRGNFPDRFSARQFPNYSSELNVNALLLGDSALYLCASSLSSLEGELVFGEGSRLTVL.

This clonotype was counted ten times or more. The V gene is TRBV6-6, the J gene TRBJ2-3; no clear D. Trimming took 6 bases from V and 2 from J, leaving 12 bases between them. This CDR3 is 14 amino acids long. Looked up from germline, CDR1 is MNHNY and CDR2 is SVGAGI (reference sequence). CDR3: CASSESAYTDTQYF. CDR3 DNA: TGTGCCAGCAGCGAGTCCGCTTACACAGATACGCAGTATTTT.

This clonotype showed up just a few times. The chain employs TRBV2 and TRBJ2-7; TRBD2 is a possible D gene (5 bases). The V end was cut by 8 bases, the J end by 0 bases, with 14 bases between. This CDR3 has 14 amino acids. In germline, CDR1 is SNHLY, CDR2 FYNNEI. The CDR3 here is CASDLTSYSYEQYF. The CDR3 region has the DNA TGTGCCAGCGACCTTACTAGTTACTCCTACGAGCAGTACTTC.

Regarding this clonotype: A much larger clone sits a single nucleotide away, making a read error possible. The chain couples TRBV7-3 to TRBJ2-5; TRBD2 agrees at 7 bases. Germline V gene sequence: CDR1 SGHTA, CDR2 FQGTGA. The CDR3 has 12 residues. Here the CDR3 reads CASSPRGETRYF. The CDR3 DNA follows: TGTGCCAGCAGCCCCCGGGGGGAGACCCGGTACTTC.

The chain carries TRBV20-1 and TRBJ1-1; D is undetermined. Per the germline V gene, CDR1 is DFQATT and CDR2 is SNEGSKA (reference sequence). V was pared by 6 bases and J by 0 bases, with 17 bases between. This CDR3 is 15 amino acids long. The CDR3 here is CSATRNSAMNTEAFF. CDR3 DNA: TGCAGTGCCACAAGGAACAGTGCAATGAACACTGAAGCTTTCTTT.

The gene calls are TRBV9 and TRBJ1-5; D is unresolved. CDR1 SGDLS and CDR2 YYNGEE come from the germline V gene. This CDR3 spans 14 amino acids. V lost 0 bases to trimming and J lost 2 bases, with 6 bases between them. CDR3 amino acids: CASSVGSGNQPQHF. The CDR3 bases are TGTGCCAGCAGCGTAGGGTCTGGCAATCAGCCCCAGCATTTT.

This clonotype is medium-sized by share. The V and J genes are TRBV2 and TRBJ1-1; TRBD1 agrees at 7 bases. The CDR3 length is 13 residues. V trimming: 6 bases; J trimming: 1 base; junction bases outside the gene matches: 2. CDR1 SNHLY and CDR2 FYNNEI come from the germline V gene. CDR3 region: CASRRTGNTEAFF. The CDR3, as DNA: TGTGCCAGCAGAAGGACAGGGAACACTGAAGCTTTCTTT.

The V and J genes are TRBV2 and TRBJ2-7; D is perhaps TRBD1 (6 bases). The CDR3 is made up of 12 amino acids. Per the germline V gene, CDR1 is SNHLY and CDR2 is FYNNEI. The V and J ends lost 10 bases and 2 bases respectively, with 12 bases between them. The CDR3 loop is CAIRQATYEQYF. The CDR3 bases are TGTGCCATTCGACAGGCAACCTACGAGCAGTACTTC.

V usage is TRBV7-6 and J usage is TRBJ2-7; 9 bases agree with TRBD2. The germline V gene encodes CDR1 SGHVS and CDR2 FNYEAQ. CDR3 length equals 14 residues. The V and J ends lost 5 bases and 3 bases, in that order; junction bases with no gene match: 5. This CDR3 is CASSRGGDGYEQYF. The CDR3 nucleotides are TGTGCCAGCAGCCGCGGGGGGGACGGCTACGAGCAGTACTTC.

Only a few counts were recorded for this clonotype. The CDR3 here is CASSQVLAGGLGTGELFF. In nucleotides, the CDR3 is TGTGCCAGCAGCCAAGTACTAGCGGGGGGGCTGGGGACCGGGGAGCTGTTTTTT. This sequence joins TRBV4-2 and TRBJ2-2; 13 nucleotides agree with TRBD2. V lost 1 base and J lost 5; bases outside the gene matches: 7. The V gene's germline CDR1 is LGHNA and CDR2 YNFKEQ. The CDR3 is 18 amino acids.

This clonotype was seen only a few times. The chain recombines TRBV7-9 with TRBJ1-3; a possible D gene is TRBD1 (6 bases). V shed 5 bases and J shed 4 bases, with 12 bases lying between them. Germline lookup yields CDR1 SEHNR and CDR2 FQNEAQ (reference sequence). This CDR3 spans 14 amino acids. CDR3 DNA: TGTGCCAGCAGCCCTCGGACAGCCGGAAACACCATATATTTT. This translates into CASSPRTAGNTIYF.

This chain joins TRBV7-9 and TRBJ1-6; D is undetermined. Between the trimmed V and J ends, which lost 5 bases and 7 bases, there was a span of 9 bases. CDR3 length: 13 residues. Germline assignment: CDR1 SEHNR and CDR2 FQNEAQ (reference sequence). CDR3 loop: CASSPSGNSPLHF. As DNA, the CDR3 is TGTGCCAGCAGCCCCTCGGGAAATTCACCCCTCCACTTT.

This clonotype was detected once. CDR3 loop: CASSFRTSGRYNEQFF. DNA of the CDR3: TGTGCCAGCAGTTTCCGGACTAGCGGGAGATACAATGAGCAGTTCTTC. V usage is TRBV11-2 and J usage is TRBJ2-1, with 13 positions matching TRBD2. CDR3 length: 16 amino acids. V lost 6 bases, J lost 4 bases, and 6 bases stayed unmatched. Germline V gene lookup returns CDR1 SGHAT and CDR2 FQNNGV.

This clonotype was detected ten times or more. The chain links TRBV4-1 to TRBJ2-6, with no clear D. Deletions cut 4 bases from V and 0 bases from J, with 22 bases between. CDR1 and CDR2 (germline): MGHRA, YSYEKL. This CDR3 has 20 amino acids. CDR3 in amino acids: CASSPGVTFDHNSGANVLTF. CDR3 nucleotide sequence: TGCGCCAGCAGCCCAGGAGTGACTTTCGACCATAACTCTGGGGCCAACGTCCTGACTTTC.

This chain uses TRBV28 with TRBJ1-3; D is unclear. CDR1 is MDHEN and CDR2 is SYDVKM in the germline V gene. This CDR3 is built from 16 residues. The V gene lost 7 bases and the J gene lost 0 bases, with 16 bases spanning the gap. The CDR3, as DNA: TGTGCCAGCACTTCCTGGGCGGGTAGCTCTGGAAACACCATATATTTT. This encodes CASTSWAGSSGNTIYF.

DNA for the CDR3: TGTGCCAGCAGTCGGCCTCCTAACTATGGCTACACCTTC. It is translated as CASSRPPNYGYTF. This rearrangement joins TRBV2 to TRBJ1-2, with D unresolved. The CDR3 has 13 residues. V was shortened by 5 bases and J by 0 bases, with 7 bases between the two germline ends. Germline values: CDR1 SNHLY, CDR2 FYNNEI.